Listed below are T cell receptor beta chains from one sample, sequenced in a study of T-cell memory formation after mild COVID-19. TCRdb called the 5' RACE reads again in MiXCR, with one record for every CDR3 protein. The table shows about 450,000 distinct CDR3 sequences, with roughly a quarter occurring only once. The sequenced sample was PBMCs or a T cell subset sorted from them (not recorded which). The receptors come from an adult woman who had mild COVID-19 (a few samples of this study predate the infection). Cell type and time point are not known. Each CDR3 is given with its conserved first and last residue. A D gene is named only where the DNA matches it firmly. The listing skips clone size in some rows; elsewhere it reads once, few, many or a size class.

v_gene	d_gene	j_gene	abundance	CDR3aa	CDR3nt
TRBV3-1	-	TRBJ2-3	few	CASMGWASTDTQYF	TGTGCCAGCATGGGTTGGGCTAGCACAGATACGCAGTATTTT
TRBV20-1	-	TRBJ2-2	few	CSASSGNTGELFF	TGCAGTGCTAGTAGCGGGAACACCGGGGAGCTGTTTTTT
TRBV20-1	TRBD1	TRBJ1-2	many	CSARPAPSGGVGYGYTF	TGCAGTGCGCGCCCCGCGCCCTCAGGGGGCGTCGGCTATGGCTACACCTTC
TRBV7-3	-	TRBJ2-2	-	CASSPITGDPNTGELFF	TGTGCCAGCAGCCCAATCACGGGAGACCCCAACACCGGGGAGCTGTTTTTT
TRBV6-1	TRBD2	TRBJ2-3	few	CASTRHLLSSGWNDTQYF	TGTGCCAGCACCCGACATCTTCTGTCTAGCGGGTGGAATGATACGCAGTATTTT
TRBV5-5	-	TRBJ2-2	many	CASSFSITGELFF	TGTGCCAGCAGCTTCTCTATCACCGGGGAGCTGTTTTTT
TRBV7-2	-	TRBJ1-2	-	CASSQSQGTGGYTF	TGTGCCAGCAGTCAATCCCAGGGCACTGGAGGCTACACCTTC
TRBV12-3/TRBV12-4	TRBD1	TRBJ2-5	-	CASSFMGTGKETQYF	TGTGCCAGCAGTTTTATGGGGACAGGGAAAGAGACCCAGTACTTC
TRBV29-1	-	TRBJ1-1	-	CSVGDPEAFF	TGCAGCGTTGGGGATCCTGAAGCTTTCTTT
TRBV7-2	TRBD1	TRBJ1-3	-	CASSSRTGSDTIYF	TGTGCCAGCAGCTCTCGGACAGGGAGTGACACCATATATTTT
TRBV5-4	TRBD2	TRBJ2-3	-	CASRTGLADTDTQYF	TGTGCCAGCAGGACCGGACTAGCGGACACAGATACGCAGTATTTT
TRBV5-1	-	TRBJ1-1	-	CASSLSPTGLMNTEAFF	TGCGCCAGCAGCTTGTCTCCGACAGGCCTTATGAACACTGAAGCTTTCTTT
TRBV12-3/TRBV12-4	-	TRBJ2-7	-	CASSFPRGGSYEQYF	TGTGCCAGCAGTTTTCCCAGGGGGGGTTCCTACGAGCAGTACTTC
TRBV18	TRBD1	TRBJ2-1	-	CASSPPWDRGLLEQFF	TGTGCCAGCTCACCACCGTGGGACAGGGGGCTCCTTGAGCAGTTCTTC
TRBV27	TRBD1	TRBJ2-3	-	CASSLPGQGTDTQYF	TGTGCCAGCAGTTTACCAGGACAGGGTACAGATACGCAGTATTTT
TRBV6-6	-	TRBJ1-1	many	CASSYSGGTEAFF	TGTGCCAGCAGTTATTCGGGCGGGACTGAAGCTTTCTTT
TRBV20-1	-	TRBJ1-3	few	CSARDLSVGGNTIYF	TGCAGTGCTAGAGATCTATCCGTGGGTGGAAACACCATATATTTT
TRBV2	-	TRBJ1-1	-	CASSVQAYTEAFF	TGTGCCAGCAGTGTACAGGCCTACACTGAAGCTTTCTTT
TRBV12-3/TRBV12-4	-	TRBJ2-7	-	CASSRPTGTYEQYF	TGTGCCAGCAGCCGTCCAACAGGTACCTACGAGCAGTACTTC
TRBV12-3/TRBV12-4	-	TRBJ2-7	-	CASSPRDPPFYEQYF	TGTGCCAGCAGCCCTCGGGACCCCCCATTCTACGAGCAGTACTTC
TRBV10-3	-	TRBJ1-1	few	CAISPALGGNTEAFF	TGTGCCATCAGCCCGGCACTTGGGGGAAACACTGAAGCTTTCTTT
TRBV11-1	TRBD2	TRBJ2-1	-	CASSLNEHSGRPYNEQFF	TGTGCCAGCAGCTTAAACGAACATAGCGGGAGACCCTACAATGAGCAGTTCTTC
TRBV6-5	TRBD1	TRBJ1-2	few	CASSYDRGSNYGYTF	TGTGCCAGCAGTTACGACAGGGGGTCGAACTATGGCTACACCTTC
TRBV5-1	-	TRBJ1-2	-	CASSLGLRDANTF	TGCGCCAGCAGCTTGGGGCTCCGGGACGCCAACACCTTC
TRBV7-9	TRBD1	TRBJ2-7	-	CASSKQGARGYEQYF	TGTGCCAGCAGCAAACAGGGGGCTCGGGGCTACGAGCAGTACTTC
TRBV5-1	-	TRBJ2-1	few	CASRGDGSYNEQFF	TGCGCCAGCAGAGGGGACGGCTCCTACAATGAGCAGTTCTTC
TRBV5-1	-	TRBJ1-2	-	CASSLDRADTNYGYTF	TGCGCCAGCAGCTTGGACAGGGCAGATACTAACTATGGCTACACCTTC
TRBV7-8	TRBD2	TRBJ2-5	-	CASSSPGLALLLEETQYF	TGTGCCAGCAGCTCTCCGGGACTAGCGCTTCTATTGGAAGAGACCCAGTACTTC
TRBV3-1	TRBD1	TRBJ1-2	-	CASSPHRDSYGYTF	TGTGCCAGCAGCCCGCATCGGGACAGCTATGGCTACACCTTC
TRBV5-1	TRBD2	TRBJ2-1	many	CASHRDAGTSGRGRQFF	TGCGCCAGCCACCGAGACGCCGGGACTAGCGGGAGGGGAAGGCAGTTCTTC
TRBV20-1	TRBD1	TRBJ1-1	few	CSISSGTGGANTEAFF	TGCAGCATAAGCTCCGGGACAGGGGGGGCGAACACTGAAGCTTTCTTT
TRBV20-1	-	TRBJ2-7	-	CSARIGGLGEQYF	TGCAGTGCTAGGATAGGGGGGTTGGGTGAGCAGTACTTC
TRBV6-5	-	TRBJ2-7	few	CASSYDQQGSEGYEQYF	TGTGCCAGCAGTTACGATCAGCAGGGGTCCGAAGGCTACGAGCAGTACTTC
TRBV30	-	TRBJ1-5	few	CAWNPTGRDQPQHF	TGTGCCTGGAACCCCACAGGGCGGGATCAGCCCCAGCATTTT
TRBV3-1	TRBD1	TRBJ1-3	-	CASSKQGTGNTIYF	TGTGCCAGCAGCAAACAGGGGACTGGAAACACCATATATTTT
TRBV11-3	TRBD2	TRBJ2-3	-	CASSLAGGPADTQYF	TGTGCCAGCAGCTTAGCGGGGGGGCCCGCAGATACGCAGTATTTT
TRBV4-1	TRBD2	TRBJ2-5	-	CASSQDRGGPGLQETQYF	TGCGCCAGCAGCCAAGATCGGGGGGGGCCAGGACTGCAAGAGACCCAGTACTTC
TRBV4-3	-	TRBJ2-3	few	CASSQDGPADTQYF	TGCGCCAGCAGCCAAGATGGCCCCGCAGATACGCAGTATTTT
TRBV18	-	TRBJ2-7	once	CASSLTTVSSYEQYF	TGTGCCAGCTCACTCACGACGGTAAGCTCCTACGAGCAGTACTTC
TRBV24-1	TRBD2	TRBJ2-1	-	CATSEPGLVSREQFF	TGTGCCACCAGCGAACCGGGACTAGTTTCTCGGGAGCAGTTCTTC
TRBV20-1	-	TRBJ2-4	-	CSASGTGRVKNIQYF	TGCAGTGCTAGTGGAACAGGGAGGGTTAAAAACATTCAGTACTTC
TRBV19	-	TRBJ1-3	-	CASSQPGISGNTIYF	TGTGCCAGTAGTCAACCCGGGATCTCTGGAAACACCATATATTTT